This T cell receptor (beta chain) was captured by sequencing in a study of cytomegalovirus exposure and HLA in healthy donors. About the research overall: In a later analysis, the roughly 130 validation repertoires were reported to have used the same platform as the roughly 610 first-cohort repertoires.

For this clone: Its antigen remains unidentified.

V lost 5 bases and J 1 base, leaving 6 bases between the germline ends. The CDR3 spans 12 residues. The germline V gene has CDR1 SGHDT and CDR2 YYEEEE. Study findings and constraints: A few chains linked to CMV were shown in vitro to be specific for CMV antigens.

TCRdb keeps only in-frame clones here, not all; method: immunoSEQ multiplex PCR. The sample lists about 71,000 clones; approximately 94% were seen once. The V and J genes are TRBV5-6 and TRBJ2-5; D call uncertain. The source is a young woman in good health and CMV-seronegative. The specimen sequenced was PBMCs. In DNA, the CDR3 is TGTGCCAGCAGGGCTAGCCAAGAGACCCAGTACTTC. It specifies CASRASQETQYF.